The clone carrying this T cell receptor (beta chain) was found a few times. The data belong to a study of metastatic and nonmetastatic thyroid tumors. The germline V gene has CDR1 GTSNPN and CDR2 SVGIG (reference sequence). CDR3 length equals 13 residues. V trimming: 7 bases; J trimming: 0 bases; junction bases outside the gene matches: 6. TCRdb re-processed the PCR reads through MiXCR. The data show under 75,000 clones, with around 20% seen just once and about 13% held by the top ten. Before thyroid surgery, none of the patients had received any treatment. The TCR originated in a female donor with papillary thyroid cancer or a benign thyroid nodule (not recorded which). Some clones in this sample may be carry-over from other donors' samples. The sequenced material came from blood. This chain uses TRBV30 with TRBJ2-7; 7 bases are a match to TRBD1. The CDR3 nucleotides are TGTGCCTCACTCCGGGACAGCTCCTACGAGCAGTACTTC. It is translated as CASLRDSSYEQYF.